The 21 T cell receptor beta chains presented below share a single source sample, sequenced in a study of blood T cell repertoires in COVID-19. Sequencing used immunoSEQ multiplex PCR; TCRdb keeps in-frame clones, though not all of them. The table lists approximately 75,000 clones, over 60% of them singletons. The sample taken for sequencing was peripheral blood. These receptors all stem from a woman older than 75 with active or convalescent COVID-19.

This chain links TRBV7-9 with TRBJ2-3, with D unresolved. This CDR3 has 12 amino acids. Germline loops: CDR1 SEHNR, CDR2 FQNEAQ (reference sequence). Trimming removed 3 bases from V and 5 bases from J, with 6 bases in between. In nucleotides, the CDR3 is TGTGCCAGCAGCTTTTTTAAAGATACGCAGTATTTT. The encoded protein is CASSFFKDTQYF.

This clone was seen just once. The chain combines TRBV7-2 with TRBJ2-3, with 10 bases identical to TRBD1. Trimming cost V 3 bases and J 5 bases; bases outside gene matches: 5. CDR3 length: 15 residues. Germline CDR1 and CDR2: SGHTA and FQGNSA. For the CDR3, the DNA is TGTGCCAGCAGCTTCGACAGGGGGCGCGGAGATACGCAGTATTTT. This gives the protein CASSFDRGRGDTQYF.

The rearrangement links TRBV12-3 or TRBV12-4 to TRBJ1-2, with no clear D. V was cut by 4 bases and J by 8 bases, with 14 bases left in between. The CDR3 loop spans 13 amino acids. CDR3 bases: TGTGCCAGCAGTTACTCCCCGACTGGGGGCTACACCTTC. Its protein product is CASSYSPTGGYTF.

The chain links TRBV15 to TRBJ1-6; TRBD1 is a possible D gene (5 bases). The V gene's germline CDR1 is LNHNV and CDR2 YYDKDF (reference sequence). V was pared by 1 base and J by 7 bases, with 8 bases between. The CDR3 consists of 14 residues. The CDR3, as DNA: TGTGCCACCAGCAGAGGGGGGGTAAATTCACCCCTCCACTTT. Its protein is CATSRGGVNSPLHF.

The rearrangement uses TRBV2 and TRBJ1-1; D is ambiguous. V lost 3 bases to trimming and J lost 1 base, with 9 bases between them. Looked up from germline, CDR1 is SNHLY and CDR2 is FYNNEI. CDR3 length: 14 residues. The CDR3 loop reads CASSDKGANTEAFF. The CDR3, as DNA: TGTGCCAGCAGTGACAAGGGAGCGAACACTGAAGCTTTCTTT.

V is TRBV2 and J is TRBJ1-5; D is undetermined. The germline gives CDR1 SNHLY, CDR2 FYNNEI. Trimming shortened V by 4 bases and J by 6 bases, and 16 bases separated the two germline ends. This CDR3 spans 15 amino acids. DNA for the CDR3: TGTGCCAGCAGTGTTAGAACAACGGGGAGTCAGCCCCAGCATTTT. It codes for CASSVRTTGSQPQHF.

The chain recombines TRBV19 with TRBJ2-1; a weak D match, TRBD1 (5 bases). The V end was cut by 0 bases, the J end by 2 bases, with 14 bases between. Germline CDR1 LNHDA, CDR2 SQIVND (reference sequence). This CDR3 is 17 amino acids long. The CDR3 sequence: CASSIDSRDRTYNEQFF. DNA for the CDR3: TGTGCCAGTAGTATAGATAGCCGTGACAGAACCTACAATGAGCAGTTCTTC. Complete variable domain (other parts from reference TRBV19 and TRBJ2-1): DGGITQSPKYLFRKEGQNVTLSCEQNLNHDAMYWYRQDPGQGLRLIYYSQIVNDFQKGDIAEGYSVSREKKESFPLTVTSAQKNPTAFYLCASSIDSRDRTYNEQFFGPGTRLTVL.

The chain links TRBV27 to TRBJ2-6, with 7 bases fitting TRBD1. V lost 6 bases and J lost 0; bases outside the gene matches: 5. The germline V gene encodes CDR1 MNHEY and CDR2 SMNVEV (reference sequence). The CDR3 runs to 16 residues. The CDR3 region is CASRKTGSSGANVLTF. The CDR3 DNA reads TGTGCCAGCAGAAAGACAGGGAGCTCTGGGGCCAACGTCCTGACTTTC.

The chain employs TRBV30 and TRBJ2-7; D might be TRBD1 (5 bases). The germline gives CDR1 GTSNPN, CDR2 SVGIG (reference sequence). There are 14 residues in the CDR3. V was cut by 4 bases and J by 0 bases, with 13 bases left in between. The CDR3 bases are TGTGCCTGGACCCCAGGGTGGGGCTCCTACGAGCAGTACTTC. This gives the protein CAWTPGWGSYEQYF.

The CDR3 reads CASSLWSAMGDTEAFF. DNA for the CDR3: TGTGCCAGCAGCTTATGGTCGGCAATGGGCGACACTGAAGCTTTCTTT. The chain carries TRBV7-2 and TRBJ1-1; D call uncertain. CDR1 is SGHTA and CDR2 is FQGNSA in the germline V gene. Trimming took 2 bases from V and 3 from J, leaving 16 bases between them. This CDR3 region has 16 residues.

The rearrangement links TRBV14 to TRBJ1-3; D is undetermined. V was shortened by 8 bases and J by 0 bases, with 11 bases between the two germline ends. CDR1 and CDR2 (germline): SGHDN, FVKESK. The CDR3 extends over 14 amino acids. The CDR3 nucleotides read TGTGCCAGCCATGACGGAGGCTCTGGAAACACCATATATTTT. Amino acids: CASHDGGSGNTIYF.

V gene TRBV28 combines with J gene TRBJ2-7, with a possible D match to TRBD1 (6 bases). Deletions cut 2 bases from V and 5 bases from J, with 13 bases between. Germline V gives CDR1 MDHEN, CDR2 SYDVKM. The CDR3 spans 14 residues. CDR3 sequence (DNA): TGTGCCAGCAGTTTACCAGGGGATTCGGACGAGCAGTACTTC. Translated: CASSLPGDSDEQYF.

V usage is TRBV13 and J usage is TRBJ1-2; 7 bases are shared with TRBD1. The germline gives CDR1 PRHDT, CDR2 FYEKMQ (reference sequence). The J segment lost 8 bases and the V segment lost 4 bases, leaving 4 bases of the junction unmatched. The CDR3 sequence is 12 residues long. In DNA form, the CDR3 reads TGTGCCAGCAGCTCCGGACAGGTGGGCTACACCTTC. Translation: CASSSGQVGYTF.

The V and J genes are TRBV18 and TRBJ2-7; tentative D call: TRBD1 (6 bases). The CDR3 is 13 amino acids. Germline V lookup: CDR1 KGHSH, CDR2 LQKENI. V was trimmed by 2 bases and J by 7 bases, leaving 12 bases between them. CDR3 protein: CASSPKTGHEQYF. DNA for the CDR3: TGTGCCAGCTCACCAAAGACAGGCCATGAGCAGTACTTC.

The V gene is TRBV6-5, the J gene TRBJ2-2; maybe TRBD1 (5 bases). There are 15 residues in the CDR3. With 5 bases removed from V and 1 base from J, the gap between germline ends came to 11 bases. The V gene's germline CDR1 is MNHEY and CDR2 SVGAGI. The CDR3 loop reads CASSPGPMNTGELFF. The CDR3 region has the DNA TGTGCCAGCAGTCCAGGGCCTATGAACACCGGGGAGCTGTTTTTT.

The rearrangement uses TRBV18 and TRBJ1-2; tentative D call: TRBD1 (5 bases). The V gene's germline CDR1 is KGHSH and CDR2 LQKENI. Trimming pared 5 bases from V and 1 base from J, leaving 17 bases between. The CDR3 runs 16 residues. The CDR3, as DNA: TGTGCCAGCTCATCTCTGACAGACATCCTTAACTATGGCTACACCTTC. Its translation: CASSSLTDILNYGYTF.

The chain carries TRBV4-1 and TRBJ2-2, with 7 bases identical to TRBD1. CDR3 length equals 14 residues. The germline gives CDR1 MGHRA, CDR2 YSYEKL. Trimming at V came to 1 base and at J to 6 bases, leaving 2 bases not matched to a gene. CDR3 DNA: TGCGCCAGCAGCCAAGGACAGGGTGCCGGGGAGCTGTTTTTT. It translates to CASSQGQGAGELFF.

The chain recombines TRBV4-1 with TRBJ1-1, with D possibly TRBD1 on 5 matching bases. CDR1 is MGHRA, CDR2 YSYEKL, per germline. V shed 2 bases and J shed 2 bases, with 9 bases lying between them. The CDR3 contains 14 residues. In DNA form, the CDR3 reads TGCGCCAGCAGCCAAAACGACAGAAACACTGAAGCTTTCTTT. Protein product: CASSQNDRNTEAFF.

This clone was counted only a few times. This chain uses TRBV7-2 with TRBJ2-7, with D perhaps matching TRBD2 (7 bases). V was cut by 8 bases and J by 3 bases, with 23 bases left in between. Germline-derived CDR1 and CDR2 are SGHTA and FQGNSA. The CDR3 is made up of 16 amino acids. CDR3 sequence (DNA): TGTGCCAGCTCTCCTTTTGGGGGGGCCCTGGACTACGAGCAGTACTTC. It specifies CASSPFGGALDYEQYF.

The CDR3 DNA reads as TGTGCCAGCAGAACCCTCGACAGGGGGGATTACAATGAGCAGTTCTTC. Translated: CASRTLDRGDYNEQFF. The chain combines TRBV6-6 with TRBJ2-1; 9 bases are shared with TRBD1. The germline gives CDR1 MNHNY, CDR2 SVGAGI (reference sequence). J was trimmed by 4 bases and V by 6 bases; bases with no gene match: 10. This CDR3 comprises 16 residues.

A few counts support this clone. The rearrangement links TRBV27 to TRBJ1-1, with 8 bases lining up with TRBD1. Germline-derived CDR1 and CDR2 are MNHEY and SMNVEV (reference sequence). Losses at the gene ends were 4 bases for V and 5 bases for J; bases not matched to a gene: 3. The CDR3 extends over 13 amino acids. DNA for the CDR3: TGTGCCAGCAGTTACAGGGGGTGGACTGAAGCTTTCTTT. This encodes CASSYRGWTEAFF.